The 9 T cell receptor beta chains below were found in one sample sequenced in a study of T cell responses to AZD1222 COVID-19 vaccine. Sequenced by immunoSEQ multiplex PCR; TCRdb stores in-frame clones only, minus some. The data show roughly 62,000 clones, with roughly three quarters seen just once and over 12% held by the top ten. The input for sequencing was peripheral blood, taken on day 0 of AZD1222 vaccination. The receptor set was obtained from an adult in good health.

V usage is TRBV7-6 and J usage is TRBJ2-1, with D maybe TRBD2 (6 bases). The CDR3 consists of 15 residues. CDR1 is SGHVS and CDR2 is FNYEAQ in the germline V gene. V lost 0 bases, J lost 7 bases, and 13 bases lay in between. The CDR3 DNA is TGTGCCAGCAGCTTAGCCGCGGGGACCAAAAATGAGCAGTTCTTC. This translates into CASSLAAGTKNEQFF.

Details on this clone: Other DNA sequences in the same sample also yield this CDR3. The rearrangement uses TRBV4-3 and TRBJ2-7; possible D gene TRBD1, 6 bases. The germline V gene encodes CDR1 LGHNA and CDR2 YSLEER. V lost 0 bases, J lost 3 bases, and 15 bases lay in between. This CDR3 is built from 16 residues. The DNA for the CDR3 is TGCGCCAGCAGCCAAGACCTTCGAGGGGGAAACTACGAGCAGTACTTC. Its protein is CASSQDLRGGNYEQYF.

The CDR3: CASSLVRGNNSPLHF. The CDR3 bases are TGTGCCAGCAGCTTAGTCAGGGGGAATAATTCACCCCTCCACTTT. The V and J genes are TRBV11-3 and TRBJ1-6; 7 bases are shared with TRBD1. After removal of 1 base from V and 5 bases from J, the junction contained 2 bases not matched to a gene. The CDR3 runs 15 residues. Germline CDR1 SGHNT, CDR2 YENEEA.

This clone has just a few counts. This chain joins TRBV6-5 and TRBJ1-1, with D unresolved. Germline V lookup: CDR1 MNHEY, CDR2 SVGAGI. This CDR3 region has 13 residues. The V gene lost 0 bases and the J gene lost 4 bases, with 6 bases spanning the gap. As DNA, the CDR3 is TGTGCCAGCAGTTACTCTGAGGGCACTGAAGCTTTCTTT. Protein sequence: CASSYSEGTEAFF.

The V gene is TRBV7-2, the J gene TRBJ1-1; tentative D call: TRBD1 (5 bases). Trimming took off 7 bases at V and 5 bases at J, with 20 bases between the two ends. The germline gives CDR1 SGHTA, CDR2 FQGNSA. The CDR3 is 15 amino acids. The CDR3 DNA reads as TGTGCCAGCACCCTGGGAGGGGCCGGGCGAACTGAAGCTTTCTTT. As protein: CASTLGGAGRTEAFF.

The rearrangement links TRBV30 to TRBJ2-7, with a possible D match to TRBD2 (5 bases). V lost 3 bases to trimming and J lost 0 bases, with 9 bases between them. This CDR3 spans 13 amino acids. Germline V gene lookup returns CDR1 GTSNPN and CDR2 SVGIG (reference sequence). CDR3: CAWRKGSSYEQYF. The CDR3 DNA reads as TGTGCCTGGAGGAAAGGGAGCTCCTACGAGCAGTACTTC.

This clone was detected once. The gene calls are TRBV12-3 or TRBV12-4 and TRBJ2-5, with D possibly TRBD1 on 6 matching bases. V was clipped by 5 bases and J by 7 bases, with 8 bases between them. The CDR3 runs to 11 residues. The CDR3 spells CASSLTGTQYF. In DNA form, the CDR3 reads TGTGCCAGCAGTCTGACAGGGACCCAGTACTTC.

This chain joins TRBV10-3 and TRBJ1-5; D perhaps matches TRBD1 (6 bases). Looked up from germline, CDR1 is ENHRY and CDR2 is SYGVKD. V shed 7 bases and J shed 2 bases, with 9 bases lying between them. The CDR3 loop spans 13 amino acids. CDR3 protein: CAITGQGNQPQHF. The CDR3 coding sequence is TGTGCCATCACGGGACAAGGCAATCAGCCCCAGCATTTT.

The genes are TRBV11-2 and TRBJ2-7, with 8 bases identical to TRBD1. V lost 5 bases to trimming and J lost 1 base; unmatched junction nucleotides: 10. Germline CDR1 reads SGHAT; CDR2 reads FQNNGV. This CDR3 comprises 16 residues. This CDR3 is CASSPEGRGLSYEQYF. The CDR3 DNA reads TGTGCCAGCAGCCCGGAGGGCAGGGGGCTTTCCTACGAGCAGTACTTC.